The subject of this entry is one T cell receptor (beta chain). The V gene's germline CDR1 is SGHRS and CDR2 YFSETQ. CDR3 size: 15 residues. Trimming cost V 0 bases and J 4 bases; bases outside gene matches: 5. The sample is drawn from a study of long-term antiretroviral therapy in people with HIV. At the survey level, the v3.0 immunoSEQ assay was run. Sequencing used immunoSEQ multiplex PCR; TCRdb keeps in-frame clones, though not all of them. The sample has 20,000 to 25,000 clones, just over 85% seen once. Sequenced here: unsorted PBMCs, sampled 1.8 years before starting antiretroviral therapy. This TCR was sampled from a woman younger than 45 with HIV. This rearrangement joins TRBV5-1 to TRBJ1-1; the match to TRBD1 covers 8 bases. CDR3 region: CASSLDTGGVTEAFF. As DNA, the CDR3 is TGCGCCAGCAGCTTGGATACAGGGGGAGTCACTGAAGCTTTCTTT.